This TCR beta chain was recovered during a study of blood T cell repertoires in COVID-19. V was clipped by 9 bases and J by 8 bases, with 12 bases between them. The germline V gene encodes CDR1 KGHDR and CDR2 SFDVKD. This CDR3 spans 11 amino acids. Cohorts were determined from participant-reported clinical history. Individuals in the exposed group had encountered a COVID-19 case within 2 weeks preceding study entry. There are a few counts of this clone. Here immunoSEQ multiplex PCR was the method, and the copy in TCRdb shows in-frame clones only, minus some. The sample has approximately 190,000 clones, 84% seen once.

This TCR was recovered from a woman aged 30 to 39 who had been exposed to COVID-19. Sequencing input: PBMCs or T cells enriched from blood (not recorded which). This chain uses TRBV24-1 with TRBJ1-2; tentatively, D is TRBD1 (5 bases). The CDR3 is CATGGGDGYTF. The CDR3, as DNA: TGTGCCACCGGGGGAGGGGACGGCTACACCTTC.